One sample yielded the 5 T cell receptor beta chains listed below, sequenced in a study of shared clonotypes between healthy human individuals. The assay was immunoSEQ multiplex PCR, and TCRdb's table has in-frame clones only and misses some. The sample has about 380,000 clones, roughly 96% seen once. The sequenced sample was memory CD8+ T cells sorted from blood. Subset given: CD45RO+ cells pooled with CCR7-negative TemRA cells. The receptors derive from a man aged 30 to 39 in good health.

This chain links TRBV28 with TRBJ1-5; 9 positions agree with TRBD1. The CDR3 length is 18 residues. The germline CDR1 and CDR2 sequences are MDHEN and SYDVKM. With V trimmed by 6 bases and J by 1 base, 13 bases remained unmatched. As DNA, the CDR3 is TGTGCCAGCAGCGGACAGGGGACCGCCAAAATAAGCAATCAGCCCCAGCATTTT. Protein product: CASSGQGTAKISNQPQHF.

CDR3 residues: CASSVDTGRGQFF. The CDR3 DNA is TGTGCCAGCAGCGTTGATACCGGTCGCGGGCAGTTCTTC. The chain joins TRBV9 to TRBJ2-1; D uncertain. The germline gives CDR1 SGDLS, CDR2 YYNGEE. V lost 2 bases and J 12 bases, leaving 15 bases between the germline ends. CDR3 length: 13 amino acids.

The CDR3 nucleotides are TGTGCCAGCAGTTTATGGCAGGGTTGGGAGACCCAGTACTTC. Translating it yields CASSLWQGWETQYF. V gene TRBV28 combines with J gene TRBJ2-5; TRBD1 is a possible D gene (5 bases). Germline-derived CDR1 and CDR2 are MDHEN and SYDVKM. Trimming cost V 0 bases and J 5 bases, with 10 bases left between them. This CDR3 contains 14 residues.

The chain is built from TRBV5-4 and TRBJ2-2; a weak D match, TRBD2 (6 bases). Trimming stripped 4 bases from V and 7 bases from J, with 8 bases between. This CDR3 spans 12 amino acids. Germline V gives CDR1 SGHNT, CDR2 YYREEE (reference sequence). The CDR3 DNA sequence: TGTGCCAGCAGCGGCGGGATCGGGGAGCTGTTTTTT. It codes for CASSGGIGELFF.

This chain connects TRBV5-1 to TRBJ2-3; 9 bases map to TRBD1. CDR1 and CDR2 from the germline V gene are SGHRS and YFSETQ. V lost 3 bases, J lost 4 bases, and 0 bases stayed unmatched. This CDR3 is 13 amino acids long. CDR3 protein: CASSWTGADTQYF. For the CDR3, the DNA is TGCGCCAGCAGCTGGACAGGGGCAGATACGCAGTATTTT.